What follows are 23 T cell receptor beta chains derived from one specimen sequenced in a study of regulatory T cells in long-lasting Graves disease. Time point meaning: newly diagnosed GD, antithyroid drugs for less than 3 months. PBMC-derived RNA was used for the TCR library. In building TCR beta libraries, iRepertoire HTBI primers were used together with Arm-PCR of CDR3 regions. TCRdb analysed the multiplex PCR reads with MiXCR anew, one entry per CDR3 protein. This sample yields around 420,000 distinct CDR3 sequences, of which 15% to 19% are seen a single time; about a fifth belongs to the top ten. Source: peripheral blood mononuclear cells (PBMCs), taken at new diagnosis, from a patient treated with antithyroid drugs. The receptors were gathered from a female donor with Graves disease.

This clonotype was recorded at least ten times. The chain is built from TRBV5-1 and TRBJ1-1; a weak D match, TRBD1 (5 bases). From germline, CDR1 is SGHRS and CDR2 YFSETQ. This CDR3 has 16 residues. V was cut by 3 bases and J by 1 base, with 16 bases left in between. CDR3 in DNA: TGCGCCAGCAGCTGGGGGACGGAGAGCCGGAACACTGAAGCTTTCTTT. It yields the protein CASSWGTESRNTEAFF. The complete variable domain, with remaining parts taken from reference TRBV5-1 and TRBJ1-1, reads KAGVTQTPRYLIKTRGQQVTLSCSPISGHRSVSWYQQTPGQGLQFLFEYFSETQRNKGNFPGRFSGRQFSNSRSEMNVSTLELGDSALYLCASSWGTESRNTEAFFGQGTRLTVV.

In this sample, this clonotype turned up many times. The chain is built from TRBV12-3 or TRBV12-4 and TRBJ1-1; a possible D gene is TRBD1 (5 bases). V was shortened by 3 bases and J by 7 bases, with 6 bases between the two germline ends. The CDR3 runs 11 residues. DNA of the CDR3: TGTGCCAGCAGTTTCGACAGTGAAGCTTTCTTT. It yields the protein CASSFDSEAFF.

This clonotype was detected ten times or more. The chain employs TRBV30 and TRBJ1-3, with D uncertain. This CDR3 is built from 14 residues. CDR1 and CDR2 (germline): GTSNPN, SVGIG (reference sequence). The germline V and J ends were trimmed by 3 bases and 4 bases, with 13 bases remaining between them. The CDR3 reads CAWRHSVQGNTIYF. CDR3 in DNA: TGTGCCTGGAGGCACTCGGTACAGGGAAACACCATATATTTT.

This clonotype appeared many times. The CDR3 DNA sequence: TGTGCCAGCAGTACCCACAAGGCCCCGAACACTGAAGCTTTCTTT. Its translation: CASSTHKAPNTEAFF. The rearrangement uses TRBV12-3 or TRBV12-4 and TRBJ1-1; no firm D call. The CDR3 runs to 15 residues. V was clipped by 5 bases and J by 1 base, with 14 bases between them.

This clonotype was recorded a few times. The gene calls are TRBV6-1 and TRBJ1-2, with 9 positions matching TRBD1. The V segment lost 7 bases and the J segment 4 bases; nucleotides outside the gene matches: 13. The CDR3 is made up of 16 amino acids. Germline values: CDR1 MNHNS, CDR2 SASEGT. CDR3 DNA sequence: TGTGCCAGCACCCCACAGGGGGCGTTTGCGGTCTATGGCTACACCTTC. It translates to CASTPQGAFAVYGYTF.

This clonotype was observed at least ten times. V and J are TRBV12-3 or TRBV12-4 and TRBJ1-6; 8 nucleotides align to TRBD1. The CDR3 covers 14 residues. After removal of 5 bases from V and 13 bases from J, the junction contained 10 bases not matched to a gene. The CDR3 DNA sequence: TGTGCCAGCAGTCCGGACAGGGAAGCCTCCCCCCTCCACTTT. Translated: CASSPDREASPLHF.

This clonotype has a count of ten or more. V gene TRBV7-9 combines with J gene TRBJ2-1, with TRBD2 identical over 7 bases. CDR3 size: 14 residues. V lost 6 bases, J lost 3 bases, and 5 bases stayed unmatched. Per germline, CDR1 SEHNR and CDR2 FQNEAQ (reference sequence). The CDR3 DNA reads as TGTGCCAGCAGGCGGGAGATCGACTACAATGAGCAGTTCTTC. This sequence encodes CASRREIDYNEQFF. Using reference TRBV7-9 and TRBJ2-1 for the parts outside the CDR3, the full variable domain is DTGVSQNPRHKITKRGQNVTFRCDPISEHNRLYWYRQTLGQGPEFLTYFQNEAQLEKSRLLSDRFSAERPKGSFSTLEIQRTEQGDSAMYLCASRREIDYNEQFFGPGTRLTVL.

In its sample, this clonotype was seen many times. The chain is built from TRBV10-3 and TRBJ2-7, with 9 positions matching TRBD2. The CDR3 spans 14 residues. The germline V gene has CDR1 ENHRY and CDR2 SYGVKD. With V trimmed by 4 bases and J by 3 bases, 4 bases remained unmatched. CDR3 sequence reads: CAISAKLAGYEQYF. CDR3 DNA: TGTGCCATCAGTGCGAAACTAGCGGGCTACGAGCAGTACTTC.

In its sample, this clonotype was seen many times. The gene calls are TRBV5-5 and TRBJ1-1, with D hard to call. Looked up from germline, CDR1 is SGHKS and CDR2 is YYEKEE (reference sequence). The V end lost 1 base, the J end lost 1 base, and 8 bases lay between the germline ends. This CDR3 is built from 14 residues. The CDR3 region is CASSLIQPNTEAFF. The CDR3 bases are TGTGCCAGCAGCTTGATACAGCCGAACACTGAAGCTTTCTTT.

This clonotype was recorded many times. The rearrangement uses TRBV6-5 and TRBJ2-2; D remains ambiguous. V was cut by 0 bases and J by 7 bases, with 12 bases left in between. This CDR3 is built from 15 residues. Germline V CDR1 and CDR2: MNHEY, SVGAGI. The CDR3 loop reads CASSYSGTWGGELFF. CDR3 bases: TGTGCCAGCAGTTACTCGGGAACATGGGGCGGGGAGCTGTTTTTT.

In its sample, this clonotype was seen many times. The chain carries TRBV19 and TRBJ1-1, with TRBD1 matching 7 bases. Looked up from germline, CDR1 is LNHDA and CDR2 is SQIVND (reference sequence). This CDR3 comprises 15 residues. Trimming at V came to 5 bases and at J to 1 base, leaving 7 bases not matched to a gene. The CDR3 loop reads CASSPGRQGNTEAFF. The DNA of the CDR3 is TGTGCCAGTAGTCCTGGGAGACAGGGGAACACTGAAGCTTTCTTT.

At least ten counts were recorded for this clonotype. This chain connects TRBV5-1 to TRBJ1-1, with D unclear. Trimming pared 0 bases from V and 3 bases from J, leaving 9 bases between. The CDR3 is made up of 14 amino acids. Germline CDR1 and CDR2: SGHRS and YFSETQ. This CDR3 reads CASSLDRVYTEAFF. The CDR3 DNA reads TGCGCCAGCAGCTTGGATAGGGTGTACACTGAAGCTTTCTTT.

The table lists this clonotype with many counts. The chain employs TRBV30 and TRBJ1-2, with unresolved D. CDR3 length: 11 amino acids. Trimming removed 2 bases from V and 8 bases from J, with 9 bases in between. Germline CDR1 reads GTSNPN; CDR2 reads SVGIG (reference sequence). The chain's CDR3 is CAWSLVFGYTF. CDR3 nucleotides: TGTGCCTGGAGTCTAGTATTCGGCTACACCTTC. Filled out from reference TRBV30 and TRBJ1-2, the complete variable domain reads SQTIHQWPATLVQPVGSPLSLECTVEGTSNPNLYWYRQAAGRGLQLLFYSVGIGQISSEVPQNLSASRPQDRQFILSSKKLLLSDSGFYLCAWSLVFGYTFGSGTRLTVV.

V usage is TRBV20-1 and J usage is TRBJ2-5, with D unclear. Trimming took 6 bases from V and 5 from J, leaving 19 bases between them. Germline assignment: CDR1 DFQATT and CDR2 SNEGSKA (reference sequence). This CDR3 has 14 residues. The CDR3 protein is CSAAGSKGWETQYF. DNA of the CDR3: TGCAGTGCGGCTGGGTCCAAGGGTTGGGAGACCCAGTACTTC.

This clonotype was observed many times. This chain joins TRBV6-6 and TRBJ2-1, with TRBD1 as a possible D gene (5 bases). Germline V gene data show CDR1 as MNHNY and CDR2 as SVGAGI (reference sequence). This CDR3 is built from 21 residues. V was trimmed by 0 bases and J by 2 bases, leaving 26 bases between them. The CDR3, as DNA: TGTGCCAGCAGTTACTCGACCCTACCTATGACAGATAATAGGGCCTACAATGAGCAGTTCTTC. This gives the protein CASSYSTLPMTDNRAYNEQFF.

This clonotype was detected ten times or more. The V and J genes are TRBV28 and TRBJ1-5; no firm D call. CDR1 MDHEN and CDR2 SYDVKM come from the germline V gene. The CDR3 totals 13 residues. The germline V and J ends were trimmed by 6 bases and 3 bases, with 9 bases remaining between them. CDR3 amino acids: CASSLVDNQPQHF. The CDR3 coding sequence is TGTGCCAGCAGCCTGGTGGACAATCAGCCCCAGCATTTT.

The V and J genes are TRBV4-1 and TRBJ2-7; tentative D call: TRBD2 (6 bases). The germline V gene encodes CDR1 MGHRA and CDR2 YSYEKL. The CDR3 length is 13 residues. The V gene lost 3 bases and the J gene lost 4 bases, with 10 bases spanning the gap. The CDR3 bases are TGCGCCAGCAGCCAGTGGGAGGAGTACGAGCAGTACTTC. This gives the protein CASSQWEEYEQYF.

This clonotype was detected many times. The CDR3 nucleotides are TGTGCCAGCAGTTTAAGGCGGACAAGCACCGGGGAGCTGTTTTTT. It encodes CASSLRRTSTGELFF. This chain uses TRBV27 with TRBJ2-2; D may be TRBD1 (5 bases). With 2 bases removed from V and 4 bases from J, the gap between germline ends came to 11 bases. CDR1 is MNHEY, CDR2 SMNVEV, per germline (reference sequence). The CDR3 contains 15 residues.

Ten or more counts support this clonotype. The chain employs TRBV29-1 and TRBJ1-1; a possible D gene is TRBD1 (5 bases). Trimming removed 5 bases from V and 3 bases from J, with 16 bases in between. Germline loops: CDR1 SQVTM, CDR2 ANQGSEA. This CDR3 spans 14 amino acids. In nucleotides, the CDR3 is TGCAGCGTTTTATTATTTCGGGGGGACACTGAAGCTTTCTTT. Translated: CSVLLFRGDTEAFF.

This clonotype was recorded many times. V gene TRBV7-2 combines with J gene TRBJ2-5, with 8 bases identical to TRBD2. The length of the CDR3 is 16 residues. CDR1 SGHTA and CDR2 FQGNSA come from the germline V gene. Trimming cost V 3 bases and J 4 bases; bases outside gene matches: 10. CDR3 nucleotide sequence: TGTGCCAGCAGCTTGGGTCCAAGCGGGAGTGGAGAGACCCAGTACTTC. Amino acids: CASSLGPSGSGETQYF.

V usage is TRBV12-3 or TRBV12-4 and J usage is TRBJ1-1, with D possibly TRBD1 on 5 matching bases. This CDR3 is 12 amino acids long. Trimming stripped 6 bases from V and 10 bases from J, with 15 bases between. CDR3 protein: CASRPRGFAAFF. The CDR3, as DNA: TGTGCCAGCAGGCCCCGGGGGTTTGCAGCTTTCTTT.

Concerning this clonotype itself: A much larger clone differs from this one at a single base, so this may be a read error. The J gene is TRBJ2-5, the V gene TRBV19; no firm D call. Germline CDR1 is LNHDA and CDR2 is SQIVND (reference sequence). Trimming stripped 6 bases from V and 1 base from J, with 12 bases between. This CDR3 is 14 amino acids long. DNA for the CDR3: TGTGCCAGTAGGGTCACAACAATCCAAGAGACCCAGTACTTC. Protein: CASRVTTIQETQYF. Using reference TRBV19 and TRBJ2-5 for the parts outside the CDR3, the full variable domain is DGGITQSPKYLFRKEGQNVTLSCEQNLNHDAMYWYRQDPGQGLRLIYYSQIVNDFQKGDIAEGYSVSREKKESFPLTVTSAQKNPTAFYLCASRVTTIQETQYFGPGTRLLVL.

This clonotype was found many times. The gene calls are TRBV20-1 and TRBJ1-1; a possible D gene is TRBD1 (5 bases). V lost 5 bases and J 0 bases, leaving 10 bases between the germline ends. The germline gives CDR1 DFQATT, CDR2 SNEGSKA (reference sequence). The CDR3 loop spans 13 amino acids. CDR3 DNA: TGCAGTGCTGGGACTCAGTTGAACACTGAAGCTTTCTTT. It encodes CSAGTQLNTEAFF.